This TCR beta chain stems from a study of T cells in Graves' hyperthyroidism and ophthalmopathy. Points from the study as a whole: Blood also contained most expanded thyroid clonotypes above 0.001. With a median lead of roughly 6.8 months before onset, the model predicted ophthalmopathy.

In its sample, this clonotype is medium-sized. Its antigen is not known. PBMCs came from around 9.7 ml fresh peripheral blood. CDR1 and CDR2 (germline): DFQATT, SNEGSKA (reference sequence). The V and J ends lost 6 bases and 0 bases respectively, with 18 bases between them. The CDR3 runs to 16 residues. RNA transcripts served as the template for amplifying TCR beta CDR3 regions. Carried out on the TCR CDR3, a first-round RT-PCR used the HTBI primer set. Each CDR3 protein gets one entry after TCRdb re-called the multiplex PCR reads with MiXCR. The table has tens of thousands of distinct CDR3 sequences, less than 45% seen once; the top ten hold 10%.

This sequence originates from a woman in her 30s with Graves' hyperthyroidism. The V call is TRBV20-1, the J call TRBJ2-1, with no clear D. The sequenced sample was blood. CDR3 nucleotide sequence: TGCAGTGCGCTCCCCCTGACAAGCCTCTCCTACAATGAGCAGTTCTTC. This sequence encodes CSALPLTSLSYNEQFF.